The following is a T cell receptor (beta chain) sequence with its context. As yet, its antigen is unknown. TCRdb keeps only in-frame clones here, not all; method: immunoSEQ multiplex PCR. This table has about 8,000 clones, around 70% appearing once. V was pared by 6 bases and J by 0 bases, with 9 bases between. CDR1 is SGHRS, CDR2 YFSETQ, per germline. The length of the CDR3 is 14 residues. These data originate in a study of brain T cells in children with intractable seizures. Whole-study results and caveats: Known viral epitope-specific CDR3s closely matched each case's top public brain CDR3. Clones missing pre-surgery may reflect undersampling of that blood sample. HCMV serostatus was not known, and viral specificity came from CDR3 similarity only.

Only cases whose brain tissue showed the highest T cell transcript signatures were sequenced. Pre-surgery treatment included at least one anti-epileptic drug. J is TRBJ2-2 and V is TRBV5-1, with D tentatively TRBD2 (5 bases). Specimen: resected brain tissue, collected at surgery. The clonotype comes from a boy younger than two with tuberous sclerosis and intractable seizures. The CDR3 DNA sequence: TGCGCCAGCATCGGACTCGCGAACACCGGGGAGCTGTTTTTT. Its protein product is CASIGLANTGELFF.